A single sample gave rise to the 23 T cell receptor beta chains below, sequenced in a study of blood T cell repertoires in COVID-19. Libraries were prepared by immunoSEQ multiplex PCR; TCRdb keeps only in-frame clonotypes and omits some of them. Seen here are 110,000 to 150,000 clones, roughly 85% observed once, and the top ten hold just under 3%. The sequencing sample was made of peripheral blood. These receptors were taken from a man between 50 and 59 years old with acute or convalescent COVID-19.

The chain has TRBV5-5 and TRBJ1-2; D is undetermined. Germline lookup yields CDR1 SGHKS and CDR2 YYEKEE (reference sequence). The CDR3 has 13 amino acids. Trimming cost V 4 bases and J 7 bases, with 14 bases left between them. The CDR3 DNA is TGTGCCAGCAGCCCCAGCGGGTTGAGTGGCTACACCTTC. This gives the protein CASSPSGLSGYTF.

This clone was counted once. The genes are TRBV18 and TRBJ2-7, with 9 bases fitting TRBD1. CDR3 length: 16 amino acids. CDR1 KGHSH and CDR2 LQKENI come from the germline V gene. The V and J ends lost 3 bases and 4 bases, in that order; junction bases with no gene match: 10. This chain's CDR3 is CASSPRGKDRGYEQYF. In nucleotides, the CDR3 is TGTGCCAGCTCACCTCGAGGGAAAGACAGGGGGTACGAGCAGTACTTC.

The chain carries TRBV3-1 (or the pseudogene TRBV3-2) and TRBJ2-7; D is unclear. Germline CDR1 and CDR2: LGHDT and YNNKEL (reference sequence). Trimming took off 2 bases at V and 2 bases at J, with 10 bases between the two ends. The CDR3 covers 14 residues. CDR3 coding DNA: TGTGCCAGCAGCCAAAACCTCCAGACCTACGAGCAGTACTTC. Amino acid sequence: CASSQNLQTYEQYF.

This clone is a singleton in its sample. V gene TRBV10-1 combines with J gene TRBJ1-1; perhaps TRBD1 as D (5 bases). With 2 bases removed from V and 5 bases from J, the gap between germline ends came to 15 bases. Germline loops: CDR1 WNHNN, CDR2 SYGVQD (reference sequence). This CDR3 region has 15 residues. CDR3 nucleotides: TGCGCCAGCAGTGAGGGGGGGGACTTGGGGACTGAAGCTTTCTTT. Translating gives CASSEGGDLGTEAFF.

The rearrangement links TRBV5-1 to TRBJ2-1; 10 positions agree with TRBD2. Losses at the gene ends were 4 bases for V and 7 bases for J; bases not matched to a gene: 14. The CDR3 sequence is 17 residues long. Germline-derived CDR1 and CDR2 are SGHRS and YFSETQ. CDR3: CASSPWTSGEGRNEQFF. DNA of the CDR3: TGCGCCAGCAGCCCCTGGACTAGCGGAGAAGGGAGGAATGAGCAGTTCTTC.

This chain uses TRBV28 with TRBJ2-1, with D possibly matching TRBD2 (6 bases). This CDR3 comprises 13 residues. The germline V gene encodes CDR1 MDHEN and CDR2 SYDVKM. The V gene lost 7 bases and the J gene lost 4 bases, with 11 bases spanning the gap. In nucleotides, the CDR3 is TGTGCCAGCACCCTCGGGACTTACAATGAGCAGTTCTTC. Translated: CASTLGTYNEQFF.

The chain combines TRBV10-3 with TRBJ1-2; D is undetermined. Trimming took off 4 bases at V and 4 bases at J, with 4 bases between the two ends. The CDR3 sequence is 11 residues long. Germline CDR1 ENHRY, CDR2 SYGVKD. This chain's CDR3 is CAISASYGYTF. The CDR3 DNA reads as TGTGCCATCAGTGCCAGCTATGGCTACACCTTC.

The rearrangement joins TRBV5-1 to TRBJ1-6; 10 bases line up with TRBD1. Germline CDR1 SGHRS, CDR2 YFSETQ. V lost 0 bases and J lost 7; bases outside the gene matches: 1. This CDR3 spans 15 amino acids. The CDR3, as DNA: TGCGCCAGCAGCTTGGCGGGACAGGGGAATTCACCCCTCCACTTT. This encodes CASSLAGQGNSPLHF. Supplemented by reference TRBV5-1 and TRBJ1-6, the full variable domain reads KAGVTQTPRYLIKTRGQQVTLSCSPISGHRSVSWYQQTPGQGLQFLFEYFSETQRNKGNFPGRFSGRQFSNSRSEMNVSTLELGDSALYLCASSLAGQGNSPLHFGNGTRLTVT.

V and J are TRBV4-1 and TRBJ1-5; weak D call: TRBD1 (5 bases). The CDR3 contains 15 residues. The germline V gene encodes CDR1 MGHRA and CDR2 YSYEKL. Trimming removed 0 bases from V and 0 bases from J, with 6 bases in between. CDR3 nucleotide sequence: TGCGCCAGCAGCCAAGAACAGGCTAGCAATCAGCCCCAGCATTTT. Encoded protein: CASSQEQASNQPQHF.

The chain couples TRBV18 to TRBJ1-6, with TRBD1 identical over 7 bases. V dropped 4 bases and J dropped 8; count of bases not matched to a gene: 11. Per the germline V gene, CDR1 is KGHSH and CDR2 is LQKENI. This CDR3 is 16 amino acids long. Written as DNA, the CDR3 is TGTGCCAGCTCACTTTCTACAGACAGGGTTGATTCACCCCTCCACTTT. Translating gives CASSLSTDRVDSPLHF.

The rearrangement links TRBV7-3 to TRBJ2-1, with 7 bases lining up with TRBD2. Unmatched junction bases numbered 8, after V lost 2 bases and J lost 7 bases. The CDR3 is 15 amino acids. Germline loops: CDR1 SGHTA, CDR2 FQGTGA. The CDR3 is CASSLAGEPGNEQFF. The CDR3 nucleotides are TGTGCCAGCAGCTTAGCGGGAGAACCGGGAAATGAGCAGTTCTTC.

The chain recombines TRBV7-9 with TRBJ2-7, with a possible D match to TRBD2 (5 bases). This CDR3 has 13 residues. CDR1 and CDR2 from the germline V gene are SEHNR and FQNEAQ (reference sequence). V was shortened by 1 base and J by 6 bases, with 10 bases between the two germline ends. The CDR3 DNA follows: TGTGCCAGCAGCTTAGGGAGAGCGGCCGAGCAGTACTTC. As protein: CASSLGRAAEQYF.

This clone was picked up a small number of times. V is TRBV12-3 or TRBV12-4 and J is TRBJ1-1; D unresolved. V lost 3 bases to trimming and J lost 8 bases, with 13 bases between them. This CDR3 has 13 amino acids. CDR3 region: CASSFKSQAEAFF. CDR3 in DNA: TGTGCCAGCAGTTTTAAGTCCCAGGCCGAAGCTTTCTTT.

This chain connects TRBV28 to TRBJ1-6; 8 bases agree with TRBD1. The CDR3 has 16 residues. V lost 2 bases and J lost 7; bases outside the gene matches: 7. The germline gives CDR1 MDHEN, CDR2 SYDVKM. CDR3 amino acids: CASSLQGAPLNSPLHF. The CDR3 nucleotides are TGTGCCAGCAGTTTACAGGGGGCTCCCTTAAATTCACCCCTCCACTTT.

This clone has a handful of counts. Other DNA sequences in the same sample also yield this CDR3. The J gene is TRBJ2-7, the V gene TRBV5-1, with D possibly being TRBD1 (6 bases). Germline loops: CDR1 SGHRS, CDR2 YFSETQ. There are 15 residues in the CDR3. Trimming stripped 4 bases from V and 0 bases from J, with 14 bases between. Written as DNA, the CDR3 is TGCGCCAGCAGCGCAGGCCAGGGGAGCTCCTACGAGCAGTACTTC. Its protein product is CASSAGQGSSYEQYF.

The chain has TRBV6-5 and TRBJ1-5; perhaps TRBD1 as D (6 bases). Germline V gives CDR1 MNHEY, CDR2 SVGAGI. The CDR3 loop spans 15 amino acids. V lost 6 bases and J lost 0, with 12 bases in between. The CDR3 reads CASRDLGGSNQPQHF. CDR3 in DNA: TGTGCCAGCAGAGATCTAGGGGGTAGCAATCAGCCCCAGCATTTT.

The rearrangement joins TRBV24-1 to TRBJ2-2; TRBD2 is a possible D gene (6 bases). The germline V and J ends were trimmed by 3 bases and 6 bases, with 10 bases remaining between them. The CDR3 is 14 residues long. Germline V gene sequence: CDR1 KGHDR, CDR2 SFDVKD. This chain's CDR3 is CATSDLLASGELFF. Written as DNA, the CDR3 is TGTGCCACCAGTGATCTACTAGCATCCGGGGAGCTGTTTTTT.

J is TRBJ1-6 and V is TRBV5-3; 8 positions agree with TRBD1. TRBV5-3 is designated an ORF whose function remains uncertain. CDR3 size: 19 residues. Losses at the gene ends were 4 bases for V and 7 bases for J; bases not matched to a gene: 19. The CDR3 DNA reads as TGTGCCAGAAGCCCCCTGTTTGGGCAGGGGGCCATGACGAATTCACCCCTCCACTTT. This gives the protein CARSPLFGQGAMTNSPLHF.

The CDR3 DNA reads as TGTGCCAGCAGGCCCGGACAGGGCAATGAGCAGTTCTTC. Encoded protein: CASRPGQGNEQFF. The genes are TRBV6-5 and TRBJ2-1; 8 bases line up with TRBD1. This CDR3 is built from 13 residues. The V gene's germline CDR1 is MNHEY and CDR2 SVGAGI. Trimming cost V 6 bases and J 6 bases; bases outside gene matches: 4.

This clone is a singleton in its sample. The rearrangement joins TRBV28 to TRBJ1-3, with TRBD1 matching 7 bases. Trimming removed 2 bases from V and 0 bases from J; junction bases left unmatched: 7. The germline gives CDR1 MDHEN, CDR2 SYDVKM. The CDR3 is 17 residues long. The CDR3 spells CASSLGDSTISGNTIYF. CDR3 in DNA: TGTGCCAGCAGTTTAGGGGACAGCACCATCTCTGGAAACACCATATATTTT.

The chain uses TRBV15 and TRBJ1-4, with a possible D match to TRBD1 (6 bases). The CDR3 spans 16 residues. In germline, CDR1 is LNHNV, CDR2 YYDKDF (reference sequence). Trimming took 5 bases from V and 5 from J, leaving 18 bases between them. CDR3 sequence: CATSPRGGALNEKLFF. CDR3 nucleotide sequence: TGTGCCACCAGCCCTCGGGGGGGGGCTCTAAATGAAAAACTGTTTTTT.

The chain is built from TRBV28 and TRBJ1-5; the D is unclear. The germline gives CDR1 MDHEN, CDR2 SYDVKM. The CDR3 runs 9 residues. Trimming took 11 bases from V and 6 from J, leaving 5 bases between them. The CDR3, as DNA: TGTGCCGGAGGTCAGCCCCAGCATTTT. It specifies CAGGQPQHF.

V is TRBV28 and J is TRBJ1-2; a possible D gene is TRBD1 (6 bases). CDR1 is MDHEN, CDR2 SYDVKM, per germline. This CDR3 has 11 amino acids. Trimming took 6 bases from V and 4 from J, leaving 6 bases between them. CDR3 amino acids: CASRDSYGYTF. DNA for the CDR3: TGTGCCAGCAGGGACAGCTATGGCTACACCTTC.